What follows describes a single T cell receptor (beta chain). Antigen unknown. These data belong to a study of OX40 agonist ivuxolimab in advanced cancers. Looking at the study overall: Ivuxolimab, which is an agonistic anti-OX40 (CD134) antibody, was administered to the patients. At 0.01 to 10 mg/kg, ivuxolimab was administered intravenously to patients every 2 weeks. Notes on the study in general: CD4+ and CD8+ blood T cells expanded clonally by week 6 at 0.1 to 3.0 mg/kg. CD4+ T cells averaged fewer expanded clones than CD8+ T cells.

Sequencing used immunoSEQ multiplex PCR; TCRdb keeps in-frame clones, though not all of them. The table includes some 64,000 clones, 92% detected once. There are 15 residues in the CDR3. With 3 bases removed from V and 2 bases from J, the gap between germline ends came to 14 bases. Germline CDR1 is MNHNS and CDR2 is SASEGT. The rearrangement uses TRBV6-1 and TRBJ2-7; D is perhaps TRBD1 (5 bases). The origin of this receptor is an adult with an advanced solid tumor such as melanoma, head and neck, liver or kidney cancer. The sample in question was CD4+ or CD8+ T cells sorted from blood, obtained in a trial of the OX40 agonist ivuxolimab. The CDR3 region has the DNA TGTGCCAGCAGTGAGTCAAGGGGTCAACCCTACGAGCAGTACTTC. This codes for CASSESRGQPYEQYF.